This T cell receptor beta chain stems from a study of T cells in localized non-small cell lung cancer. Some clones are missing from TCRdb's copy, which holds only in-frame ones; the method was immunoSEQ multiplex PCR. The sample lists 20,000 to 25,000 clones; more than 75% were seen once. Germline lookup yields CDR1 MDHEN and CDR2 SYDVKM. The CDR3 runs to 11 residues. Trimming took 5 bases from V and 3 from J, leaving 5 bases between them. The chain links TRBV28 to TRBJ2-7; D gene unclear. The sequences come from PBMCs, collected before any cancer treatment. The sequence was obtained from a woman aged 35-75 years with stage II squamous cell lung carcinoma. The CDR3 nucleotides read TGTGCCAGCAGTAGCAGCTACGAGCAGTACTTC. Protein: CASSSSYEQYF. Variable domain in full (rest from reference TRBV28 and TRBJ2-7): DVKVTQSSRYLVKRTGEKVFLECVQDMDHENMFWYRQDPGLGLRLIYFSYDVKMKEKGDIPEGYSVSREKKERFSLILESASTNQTSMYLCASSSSYEQYFGPGTRLTVT.